This is a list of T cell receptor beta chains from one sample in a study of shared clonotypes between healthy human individuals. Libraries were prepared by immunoSEQ multiplex PCR; TCRdb keeps only in-frame clonotypes and omits some of them. The sample carries under 1,100,000 clones, roughly 80% recorded once. Sequencing was done on a sample of memory CD4+ T cells sorted from blood. These receptors came from a man in his late teens or twenties in good health. Both conserved end residues are part of each CDR3. Fields, in order: clone size, D gene, V gene, J gene, CDR3 protein, CDR3 DNA. D genes are given only for firm matches. Clone size, where shown, is once, few, many, or a class for clones that have expanded.

abundance: -; d_gene: -; v_gene: TRBV28; j_gene: TRBJ1-3; CDR3aa: CAIQEGGSGNTIYF; CDR3nt: TGTGCCATCCAGGAGGGGGGCTCTGGAAACACCATATATTTT
abundance: -; d_gene: TRBD2; v_gene: TRBV27; j_gene: TRBJ2-7; CDR3aa: CASSASAGGTYEQYF; CDR3nt: TGTGCCAGCAGTGCATCAGCGGGAGGAACCTACGAGCAGTACTTC
abundance: -; d_gene: TRBD1; v_gene: TRBV30; j_gene: TRBJ2-2; CDR3aa: CALTGAVTGELFF; CDR3nt: TGTGCTCTTACAGGGGCCGTCACCGGGGAGCTGTTTTTT
abundance: -; d_gene: -; v_gene: TRBV4-3; j_gene: TRBJ2-7; CDR3aa: CASSQDGEYEQYF; CDR3nt: TGCGCCAGCAGCCAAGATGGCGAATACGAGCAGTACTTC
abundance: -; d_gene: -; v_gene: TRBV5-6; j_gene: TRBJ1-2; CDR3aa: CASSYQGTRGYTF; CDR3nt: TGTGCCAGCAGCTATCAGGGGACCCGCGGCTACACCTTC
abundance: many; d_gene: -; v_gene: TRBV18; j_gene: TRBJ1-1; CDR3aa: CASRREATEAFF; CDR3nt: TGTGCCAGCCGCAGAGAGGCTACTGAAGCTTTCTTT
abundance: -; d_gene: -; v_gene: TRBV7-9; j_gene: TRBJ2-3; CDR3aa: CASSLAGEGTDTQYF; CDR3nt: TGTGCCAGCAGCTTAGCGGGTGAGGGCACAGATACGCAGTATTTT
abundance: -; d_gene: TRBD1; v_gene: TRBV18; j_gene: TRBJ1-5; CDR3aa: CASSTDRAPRQPQHF; CDR3nt: TGTGCCAGCTCAACCGACAGGGCTCCGAGACAGCCCCAGCATTTT
abundance: -; d_gene: TRBD2; v_gene: TRBV27; j_gene: TRBJ2-1; CDR3aa: CASSLTGGASYNEQFF; CDR3nt: TGTGCCAGCAGTTTGACGGGGGGGGCCTCCTACAATGAGCAGTTCTTC
abundance: -; d_gene: TRBD1; v_gene: TRBV27; j_gene: TRBJ1-6; CDR3aa: CASSPDRATNSPLHF; CDR3nt: TGTGCCAGCAGTCCTGACAGGGCGACGAATTCACCCCTCCACTTT
abundance: few; d_gene: -; v_gene: TRBV28; j_gene: TRBJ2-5; CDR3aa: CASSLSPWRGNGETQYF; CDR3nt: TGTGCCAGCAGTTTATCGCCCTGGAGGGGAAATGGGGAGACCCAGTACTTC
abundance: -; d_gene: TRBD2; v_gene: TRBV10-3; j_gene: TRBJ2-7; CDR3aa: CAISESNGMGAGEQYF; CDR3nt: TGTGCCATCAGTGAGTCGAACGGTATGGGAGCGGGGGAGCAGTACTTC
abundance: -; d_gene: TRBD2; v_gene: TRBV19; j_gene: TRBJ2-3; CDR3aa: CASSPRPLASTDTQYF; CDR3nt: TGTGCCAGTAGTCCCCGTCCACTAGCGAGCACAGATACGCAGTATTTT
abundance: -; d_gene: -; v_gene: TRBV6-1; j_gene: TRBJ2-3; CDR3aa: CASSEGEVGTDTQYF; CDR3nt: TGTGCCAGCAGTGAGGGGGAGGTAGGCACAGATACGCAGTATTTT
abundance: -; d_gene: -; v_gene: TRBV9; j_gene: TRBJ2-1; CDR3aa: CASSAADYIYNEQFF; CDR3nt: TGTGCCAGCAGCGCGGCGGACTACATCTACAATGAGCAGTTCTTC
abundance: few; d_gene: -; v_gene: TRBV28; j_gene: TRBJ1-1; CDR3aa: CASLRGGPMNTEAFF; CDR3nt: TGTGCCAGCCTCCGGGGGGGCCCCATGAACACTGAAGCTTTCTTT
abundance: few; d_gene: TRBD1; v_gene: TRBV19; j_gene: TRBJ1-1; CDR3aa: CASSIRGRGKNTEAFF; CDR3nt: TGTGCCAGTAGTATCAGGGGCAGGGGGAAGAACACTGAAGCTTTCTTT
abundance: -; d_gene: -; v_gene: TRBV30; j_gene: TRBJ2-7; CDR3aa: CAWTVGGPYEQYF; CDR3nt: TGTGCCTGGACGGTTGGGGGGCCGTACGAGCAGTACTTC
abundance: -; d_gene: TRBD2; v_gene: TRBV5-1; j_gene: TRBJ2-2; CDR3aa: CASSLAGGSKELFF; CDR3nt: TGCGCCAGCAGTCTAGCGGGGGGCTCCAAGGAGCTGTTTTTT
abundance: -; d_gene: -; v_gene: TRBV7-7; j_gene: TRBJ2-5; CDR3aa: CASSSDPGPQETQYF; CDR3nt: TGTGCTAGCAGCTCCGATCCTGGGCCACAAGAGACCCAGTACTTC
abundance: -; d_gene: -; v_gene: TRBV2; j_gene: TRBJ1-1; CDR3aa: CASSNLGGSNTEAFF; CDR3nt: TGTGCCAGCAGCAACCTCGGAGGGTCGAACACTGAAGCTTTCTTT
abundance: -; d_gene: TRBD2; v_gene: TRBV9; j_gene: TRBJ2-5; CDR3aa: CASSGSAGGPETQYF; CDR3nt: TGTGCCAGCAGCGGCTCAGCGGGAGGGCCCGAGACCCAGTACTTC
abundance: once; d_gene: -; v_gene: TRBV2; j_gene: TRBJ1-3; CDR3aa: CASSPDGLNTIYF; CDR3nt: TGTGCCAGCAGTCCGGATGGGCTAAACACCATATATTTT
abundance: -; d_gene: -; v_gene: TRBV6-5; j_gene: TRBJ1-2; CDR3aa: CASSLNTGYGYTF; CDR3nt: TGTGCCAGCAGTTTGAACACAGGATATGGCTACACCTTC
abundance: -; d_gene: TRBD2; v_gene: TRBV5-1; j_gene: TRBJ2-3; CDR3aa: CASSLPGGITDTQYF; CDR3nt: TGCGCCAGCAGCTTGCCCGGGGGGATCACAGATACGCAGTATTTT
abundance: -; d_gene: -; v_gene: TRBV4-3; j_gene: TRBJ2-7; CDR3aa: CASSQEGRAHEQYF; CDR3nt: TGCGCCAGCAGCCAAGAGGGCAGGGCCCACGAGCAGTACTTC
abundance: -; d_gene: -; v_gene: TRBV6-1; j_gene: TRBJ1-3; CDR3aa: CASSENGGAGNTIYF; CDR3nt: TGTGCCAGCAGTGAAAACGGGGGAGCTGGAAACACCATATATTTT
abundance: -; d_gene: -; v_gene: TRBV6-1; j_gene: TRBJ1-1; CDR3aa: CASSAERGGTEAFF; CDR3nt: TGTGCCAGCAGTGCCGAAAGGGGGGGAACTGAAGCTTTCTTT
abundance: -; d_gene: -; v_gene: TRBV7-9; j_gene: TRBJ1-1; CDR3aa: CASSPSPTLGGTEAFF; CDR3nt: TGTGCCAGCAGCCCCTCCCCAACACTCGGGGGCACTGAAGCTTTCTTT
abundance: -; d_gene: TRBD1; v_gene: TRBV27; j_gene: TRBJ1-2; CDR3aa: CASSQSRTGRIYGYTF; CDR3nt: TGTGCCAGCAGTCAATCCCGGACAGGGAGGATCTATGGCTACACCTTC
abundance: -; d_gene: TRBD1; v_gene: TRBV25-1; j_gene: TRBJ2-1; CDR3aa: CASSDQKGTDEQFF; CDR3nt: TGTGCCAGCAGTGATCAAAAAGGGACAGATGAGCAGTTCTTC
abundance: few; d_gene: -; v_gene: TRBV6-1; j_gene: TRBJ1-5; CDR3aa: CASSERRAGSNQPQHF; CDR3nt: TGTGCCAGCAGTGAGCGACGGGCAGGGTCCAATCAGCCCCAGCATTTT
abundance: -; d_gene: -; v_gene: TRBV4-1; j_gene: TRBJ1-2; CDR3aa: CASSLLVTTGDGYTF; CDR3nt: TGCGCCAGCAGCTTATTAGTGACAACCGGGGACGGCTACACCTTC
abundance: -; d_gene: TRBD2; v_gene: TRBV2; j_gene: TRBJ2-5; CDR3aa: CASSEGLAEETQYF; CDR3nt: TGTGCCAGCAGTGAAGGTCTAGCGGAAGAGACCCAGTACTTC
abundance: -; d_gene: -; v_gene: TRBV6-1; j_gene: TRBJ2-7; CDR3aa: CASSRQATYEQYF; CDR3nt: TGTGCCAGCAGTAGGCAGGCTACCTACGAGCAGTACTTC
abundance: once; d_gene: -; v_gene: TRBV19; j_gene: TRBJ2-3; CDR3aa: CASSDSWGTDTQYF; CDR3nt: TGTGCCAGTAGTGATTCGTGGGGCACAGATACGCAGTATTTT
abundance: many; d_gene: -; v_gene: TRBV27; j_gene: TRBJ2-5; CDR3aa: CASSPPGWRGLLETQYF; CDR3nt: TGTGCCAGCAGTCCCCCCGGTTGGAGGGGGCTATTGGAGACCCAGTACTTC
abundance: -; d_gene: TRBD1; v_gene: TRBV4-2; j_gene: TRBJ1-6; CDR3aa: CASSQETDRGVSPLHF; CDR3nt: TGTGCCAGCAGCCAAGAAACGGACAGGGGTGTCTCACCCCTCCACTTT
abundance: once; d_gene: TRBD1; v_gene: TRBV7-2; j_gene: TRBJ1-1; CDR3aa: CASSPQTGGAGGAFF; CDR3nt: TGTGCCAGCAGCCCGCAGACAGGGGGCGCAGGTGGAGCTTTCTTT
abundance: -; d_gene: -; v_gene: TRBV5-6; j_gene: TRBJ1-1; CDR3aa: CASSSLTDGNTEAFF; CDR3nt: TGTGCCAGCAGCTCCCTAACGGACGGCAACACTGAAGCTTTCTTT
abundance: -; d_gene: TRBD1; v_gene: TRBV5-4; j_gene: TRBJ1-2; CDR3aa: CASSAMDRGRSYGYTF; CDR3nt: TGTGCCAGCAGCGCCATGGACAGGGGGCGGAGCTATGGCTACACCTTC